This TCR beta chain comes out of a study of identical twins. Whole-study results and caveats: Invariant populations such as MAIT and iNKT cells could partly muddle zero-insertion analyses.

Germline trimming cut 0 bases from V and 0 bases from J; bases unmatched to any gene: 10. The CDR3 loop spans 18 amino acids. Germline CDR1 reads MNHEY; CDR2 reads SVGEGT. A remark on this clonotype: The antigen is undetermined.

Unique molecular identifiers were in the cDNA, with template-switch universal primer binding. TCRdb used MiXCR to reprocess the 5' RACE reads, holding one entry per CDR3 protein. Seen here are some 500,000 distinct CDR3 sequences, 14% observed once, and the top ten hold approximately 0.98%. With no exceptions, donors were healthy Caucasians. These sequences were also reported in another study, on yellow fever vaccine responses in identical twins.

The origin of this receptor is a woman aged 18-29 years in good health. The sequenced material came from CD4+ T cells sorted from blood. V gene TRBV6-2 or TRBV6-3 combines with J gene TRBJ2-7; 8 positions match TRBD2. The CDR3 loop is CASSYSFGQRESSYEQYF. The CDR3 DNA follows: TGTGCCAGCAGTTACTCGTTCGGGCAGCGGGAGAGCTCCTACGAGCAGTACTTC.